The sequence of this T cell receptor beta chain was determined in a study of early T cells in non-severe SARS-CoV-2 infection. On the study more broadly: Chains were not paired, and sequencing was done on bulk RNA from unsorted whole blood.

Individual cDNA molecules received unique molecular identifiers. One entry per CDR3 protein results from TCRdb running MiXCR on the 5' RACE reads. The table records roughly 83,000 distinct CDR3 sequences, approximately 12% of them present only once. Trimming removed 2 bases from V and 14 bases from J, with 12 bases in between. The germline V gene has CDR1 SNHLY and CDR2 FYNNEI. The CDR3 is made up of 12 amino acids. As regards this clonotype: What it binds is unknown.

Findings of the study overall: Private and CD4 specificities were missed by VDJdb matching, skewed to anti-spike CD8.

The chain combines TRBV2 with TRBJ1-4; D not certain. The TCR sequence derives from an adult who was a healthcare worker with PCR-confirmed SARS-CoV-2 infection or an uninfected control (not recorded which). The input for sequencing was whole blood, taken at baseline. The CDR3 loop is CASSELGSSLFF. Here the CDR3 DNA reads TGTGCCAGCAGTGAATTGGGTTCGTCGCTGTTTTTT.